This record concerns one T cell receptor beta chain sequence. The data belong to a study of blood T cell repertoires in COVID-19. Study summary: The samples span acute and convalescent COVID-19 from the United States, Italy and Spain. The cDNA or gDNA used as material had been derived from T cells, B-cell-depleted T cells, or PBMCs.

In the original analysis: Reference gene primers were amplified, and this amplification served to estimate nucleated cell counts. Clones were sequenced by immunoSEQ multiplex PCR, and TCRdb holds only the in-frame ones, with some missing. V and J calls and clone size are copied from that table; D and trimming were computed from the DNA. Among 150,000 to 200,000 clones listed, 86% were seen once. The CDR3 is 15 amino acids. The germline V gene has CDR1 MGHRA and CDR2 YSYEKL. Trimming left V 0 bases short and J 10 bases short, with 16 bases between. The receptor was isolated from a man in his forties or fifties with active or convalescent COVID-19. Sample: peripheral blood. The V call is TRBV4-1, the J call TRBJ2-1, with a tentative D call TRBD2 (6 bases). This CDR3 is CASSQDVTSRAEQFF. The CDR3 region has the DNA TGCGCCAGCAGCCAAGATGTAACTAGCCGGGCAGAGCAGTTCTTC.